A single sample gave rise to the 9 T cell receptor beta chains below, sequenced in a study of T cells in Graves' hyperthyroidism and ophthalmopathy. Amplified TCR beta CDR3 regions came from RNA transcripts. A first-round RT-PCR of the TCR CDR3 used the HTBI primer set. TCRdb passed the multiplex PCR reads through MiXCR, listing each CDR3 protein once. The sample has 400,000 to 500,000 distinct CDR3 sequences; 13% to 15% are singletons. Sequencing was carried out using blood. The origin of the receptors is a woman between 18 and 30 years old with Graves' hyperthyroidism.

This clonotype was observed at least ten times. V gene TRBV28 combines with J gene TRBJ2-7, with 11 bases lining up with TRBD1. Germline trimming cut 7 bases from V and 3 bases from J; bases unmatched to any gene: 8. The germline V gene has CDR1 MDHEN and CDR2 SYDVKM. The CDR3 runs to 15 residues. The CDR3 loop reads CASTGQGAGGYEQYV. CDR3 in DNA: TGTGCCAGCACCGGACAGGGGGCGGGTGGCTACGAGCAGTACGTC.

This clonotype has a count of ten or more. This sequence joins TRBV7-8 and TRBJ1-6; the D is unclear. Per the germline V gene, CDR1 is SGHVS and CDR2 is FQNEAQ. The CDR3 length is 16 residues. Trimming stripped 4 bases from V and 2 bases from J, with 12 bases between. The CDR3 coding sequence is TGTGCCAGCAGCTCCGGGTGGTCGGCCTATAATTCACCCCTCCACTTT. Its protein product is CASSSGWSAYNSPLHF.

This chain uses TRBV10-2 with TRBJ1-6; D not certain. The CDR3 runs to 14 residues. Deletions cut 4 bases from V and 5 bases from J, with 9 bases between. Germline CDR1 is WSHSY and CDR2 is SAAADI. The CDR3 bases are TGCGCCAGCAGTGTATCACAGCATAATTCACCCCTCCACTTT. This codes for CASSVSQHNSPLHF.

This chain joins TRBV6-5 and TRBJ2-1; a weak D match, TRBD2 (5 bases). This CDR3 contains 15 residues. Germline V lookup: CDR1 MNHEY, CDR2 SVGAGI. V dropped 5 bases and J dropped 2 bases, with 13 bases sitting between them. The CDR3 reads CASSMITGTYNEQFF. CDR3 DNA sequence: TGTGCCAGCAGTATGATAACCGGGACCTACAATGAGCAGTTCTTC.

Many counts were recorded for this clonotype. The chain joins TRBV30 to TRBJ2-1; 8 nucleotides line up with TRBD1. The J segment lost 9 bases and the V segment lost 3 bases, leaving 10 bases of the junction unmatched. CDR1 is GTSNPN, CDR2 SVGIG, per germline (reference sequence). The CDR3 extends over 14 amino acids. The CDR3 DNA reads TGTGCCTGGAGCTTGGGGACAGGAGGAAGTGAGCAGTTCTTC. Translated: CAWSLGTGGSEQFF.

The chain is built from TRBV3-1 and TRBJ2-3; 8 nucleotides align to TRBD2. V was clipped by 7 bases and J by 4 bases; unmatched bases: 10. CDR3 size: 15 residues. The germline gives CDR1 LGHDT, CDR2 YNNKEL (reference sequence). The CDR3 loop reads CASTRAGGWADTQYF. DNA for the CDR3: TGTGCCAGCACCCGTGCGGGAGGCTGGGCAGATACGCAGTATTTT.

The chain recombines TRBV20-1 with TRBJ2-3; 7 bases match TRBD2. The germline gives CDR1 DFQATT, CDR2 SNEGSKA (reference sequence). The CDR3 extends over 13 amino acids. The V gene end was trimmed by 6 bases and the J gene end by 3 bases; junction bases not matched to a gene: 6. The CDR3 region has the DNA TGCAGTGCCCCGCGGGAGTCAACAGATACGCAGTATTTT. Its protein is CSAPRESTDTQYF.

This clonotype was counted only a few times. The genes are TRBV7-3 and TRBJ1-2; 9 nucleotides match TRBD1. The ends lost 0 bases at V and 8 bases at J; junction bases unmatched: 7. This CDR3 has 15 amino acids. Germline V gene lookup returns CDR1 SGHTA and CDR2 FQGTGA. CDR3 nucleotide sequence: TGTGCCAGCAGCTTAACCCCGGGACAGGGATCCGGCTACACCTTC. It encodes CASSLTPGQGSGYTF.

This clonotype occurred many times. The V call is TRBV3-1, the J call TRBJ1-6; D is unresolved. Germline-derived CDR1 and CDR2 are LGHDT and YNNKEL (reference sequence). CDR3 size: 13 residues. The V and J ends lost 0 bases and 14 bases respectively, with 11 bases between them. The CDR3 bases are TGTGCCAGCAGCCAAGAAGTCCCGAGGGCCCTCCACTTT. This sequence encodes CASSQEVPRALHF.